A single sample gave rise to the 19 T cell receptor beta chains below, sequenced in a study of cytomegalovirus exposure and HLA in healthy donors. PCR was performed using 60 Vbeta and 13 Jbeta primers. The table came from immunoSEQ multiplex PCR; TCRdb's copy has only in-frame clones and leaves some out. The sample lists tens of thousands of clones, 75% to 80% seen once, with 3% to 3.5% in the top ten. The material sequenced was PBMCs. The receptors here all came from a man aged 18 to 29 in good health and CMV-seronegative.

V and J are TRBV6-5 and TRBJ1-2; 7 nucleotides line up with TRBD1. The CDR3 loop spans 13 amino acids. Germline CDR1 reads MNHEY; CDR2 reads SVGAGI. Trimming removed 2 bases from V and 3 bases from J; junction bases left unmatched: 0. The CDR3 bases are TGTGCCAGCAGTTACACAGGGGACTATGGCTACACCTTC. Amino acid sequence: CASSYTGDYGYTF.

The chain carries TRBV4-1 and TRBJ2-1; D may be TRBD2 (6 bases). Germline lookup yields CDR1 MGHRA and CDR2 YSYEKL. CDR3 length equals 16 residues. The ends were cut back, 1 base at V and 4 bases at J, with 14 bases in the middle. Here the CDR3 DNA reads TGCGCCAGCAGCCAAGGTTGGGCTAGCGCTTACAATGAGCAGTTCTTC. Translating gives CASSQGWASAYNEQFF.

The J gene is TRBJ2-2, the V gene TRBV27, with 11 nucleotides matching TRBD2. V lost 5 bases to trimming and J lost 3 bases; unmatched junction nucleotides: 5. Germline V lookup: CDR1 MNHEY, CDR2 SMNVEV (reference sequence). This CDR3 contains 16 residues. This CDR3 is CASSALAGGDTGELFF. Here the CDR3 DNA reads TGTGCCAGCAGTGCTTTAGCGGGGGGGGACACCGGGGAGCTGTTTTTT.

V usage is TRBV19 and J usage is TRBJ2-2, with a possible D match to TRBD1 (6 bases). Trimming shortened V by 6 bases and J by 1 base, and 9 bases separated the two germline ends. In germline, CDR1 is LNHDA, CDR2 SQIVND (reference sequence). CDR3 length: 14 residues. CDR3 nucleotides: TGTGCCAGTAGGACAGGAATGAACACCGGGGAGCTGTTTTTT. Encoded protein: CASRTGMNTGELFF.

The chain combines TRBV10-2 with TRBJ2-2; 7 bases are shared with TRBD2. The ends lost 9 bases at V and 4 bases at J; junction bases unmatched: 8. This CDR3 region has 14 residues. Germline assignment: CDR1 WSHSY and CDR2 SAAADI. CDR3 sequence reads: CASKGAGSTGELFF. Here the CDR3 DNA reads TGCGCCAGTAAGGGAGCGGGGTCCACCGGGGAGCTGTTTTTT.

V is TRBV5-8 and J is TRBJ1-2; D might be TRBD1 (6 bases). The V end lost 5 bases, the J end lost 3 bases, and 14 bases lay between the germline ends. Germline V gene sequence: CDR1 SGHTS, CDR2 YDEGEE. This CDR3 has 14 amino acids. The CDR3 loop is CASRDRWVDYGYTF. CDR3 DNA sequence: TGTGCCAGCAGGGACAGATGGGTTGACTATGGCTACACCTTC. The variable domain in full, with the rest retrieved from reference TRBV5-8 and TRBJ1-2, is EAGVTQSPTHLIKTRGQQATLRCSPISGHTSVYWYQQALGLGLQFLLWYDEGEERNRGNFPPRFSGRQFPNYSSELNVNALELEDSALYLCASRDRWVDYGYTFGSGTRLTVV.

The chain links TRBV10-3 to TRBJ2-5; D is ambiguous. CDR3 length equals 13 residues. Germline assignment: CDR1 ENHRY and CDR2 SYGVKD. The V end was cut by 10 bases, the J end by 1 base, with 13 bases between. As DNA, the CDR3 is TGTGCCACTGCTATGTTCCCCCAAGAGACCCAGTACTTC. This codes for CATAMFPQETQYF.

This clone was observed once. Here the CDR3 DNA reads TGTGCCAGCAGTCCCGGGACAGGGGGTAGGGGAAAACTGTTTTTT. Encoded protein: CASSPGTGGRGKLFF. The chain uses TRBV28 and TRBJ1-4, with TRBD1 matching 11 bases. The CDR3 contains 15 residues. Germline V gene data show CDR1 as MDHEN and CDR2 as SYDVKM. With 5 bases clipped from V and 10 bases from J, the junction kept 9 bases outside the gene matches.

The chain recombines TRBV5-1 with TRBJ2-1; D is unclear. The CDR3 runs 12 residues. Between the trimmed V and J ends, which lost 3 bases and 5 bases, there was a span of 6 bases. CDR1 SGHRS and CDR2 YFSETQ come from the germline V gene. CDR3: CASSSQNNEQFF. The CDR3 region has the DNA TGCGCCAGCAGCTCCCAAAACAATGAGCAGTTCTTC. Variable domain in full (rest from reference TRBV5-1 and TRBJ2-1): KAGVTQTPRYLIKTRGQQVTLSCSPISGHRSVSWYQQTPGQGLQFLFEYFSETQRNKGNFPGRFSGRQFSNSRSEMNVSTLELGDSALYLCASSSQNNEQFFGPGTRLTVL.

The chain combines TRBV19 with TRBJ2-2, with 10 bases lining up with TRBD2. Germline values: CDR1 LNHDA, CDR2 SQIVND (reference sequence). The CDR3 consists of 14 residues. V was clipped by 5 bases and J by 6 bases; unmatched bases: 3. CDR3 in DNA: TGTGCCAGTAGTTTAGGGACTAGCGCCGGGGAGCTGTTTTTT. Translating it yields CASSLGTSAGELFF.

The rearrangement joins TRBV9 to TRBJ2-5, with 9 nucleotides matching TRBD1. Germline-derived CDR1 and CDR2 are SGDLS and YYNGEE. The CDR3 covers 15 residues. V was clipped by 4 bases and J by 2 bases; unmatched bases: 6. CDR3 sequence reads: CASSSAGTGQETQYF. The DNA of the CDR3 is TGTGCCAGCAGCTCCGCAGGGACAGGGCAAGAGACCCAGTACTTC.

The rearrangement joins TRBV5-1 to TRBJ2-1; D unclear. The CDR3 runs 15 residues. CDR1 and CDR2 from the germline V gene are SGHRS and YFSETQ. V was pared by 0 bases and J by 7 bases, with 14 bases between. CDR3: CASSLEHTTRNEQFF. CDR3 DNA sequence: TGCGCCAGCAGCTTGGAACACACCACGAGGAATGAGCAGTTCTTC.

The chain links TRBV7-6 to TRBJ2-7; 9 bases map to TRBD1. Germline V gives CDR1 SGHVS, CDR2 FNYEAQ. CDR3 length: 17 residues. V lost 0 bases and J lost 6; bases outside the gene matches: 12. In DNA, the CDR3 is TGTGCCAGCAGCTTAGCGCTTGTTACAGGGGGCATGGGCGAGCAGTACTTC. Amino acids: CASSLALVTGGMGEQYF.

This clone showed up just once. This CDR3 is CASSTMGAPGRAFF. CDR3 DNA sequence: TGTGCCAGTAGTACCATGGGGGCCCCCGGAAGAGCTTTCTTT. V gene TRBV19 combines with J gene TRBJ1-1; D is perhaps TRBD1 (6 bases). Germline lookup yields CDR1 LNHDA and CDR2 SQIVND (reference sequence). The germline V and J ends were trimmed by 4 bases and 10 bases, with 19 bases remaining between them. The length of the CDR3 is 14 residues.

This CDR3 reads CASSQGLGANVLTF. The CDR3 nucleotides are TGTGCCAGCAGCCAGGGGCTAGGGGCCAACGTCCTGACTTTC. The J gene is TRBJ2-6, the V gene TRBV14; possibly TRBD1 for D (5 bases). V lost 3 bases and J 4 bases, leaving 7 bases between the germline ends. Germline V gene lookup returns CDR1 SGHDN and CDR2 FVKESK. The CDR3 covers 14 residues.

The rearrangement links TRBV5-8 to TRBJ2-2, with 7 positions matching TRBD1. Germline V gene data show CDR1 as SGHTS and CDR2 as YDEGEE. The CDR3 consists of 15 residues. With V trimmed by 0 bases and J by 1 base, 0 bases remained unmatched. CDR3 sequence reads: CASSLGQGNTGELFF. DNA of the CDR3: TGTGCCAGCAGCTTGGGACAGGGGAACACCGGGGAGCTGTTTTTT.

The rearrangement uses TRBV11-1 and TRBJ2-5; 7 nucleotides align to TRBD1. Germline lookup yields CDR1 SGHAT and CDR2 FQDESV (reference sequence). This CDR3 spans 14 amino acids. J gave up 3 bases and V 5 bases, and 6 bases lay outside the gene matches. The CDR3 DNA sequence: TGTGCCAGCAGCACGGACAGGTTCGAAGAGACCCAGTACTTC. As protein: CASSTDRFEETQYF.

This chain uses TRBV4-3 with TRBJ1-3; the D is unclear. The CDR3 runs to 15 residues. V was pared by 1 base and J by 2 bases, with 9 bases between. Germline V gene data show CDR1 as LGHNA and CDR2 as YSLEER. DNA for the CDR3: TGCGCCAGCAGCCAAGCTCCAGGAACTGGAAACACCATATATTTT. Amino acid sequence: CASSQAPGTGNTIYF.

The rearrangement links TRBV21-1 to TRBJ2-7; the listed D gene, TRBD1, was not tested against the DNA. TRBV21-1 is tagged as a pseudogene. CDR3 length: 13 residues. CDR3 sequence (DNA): TGTGCCAGCAAAAGGGACAACTCCTACGAGCAGTACGTC. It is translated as CASKRDNSYEQYV.